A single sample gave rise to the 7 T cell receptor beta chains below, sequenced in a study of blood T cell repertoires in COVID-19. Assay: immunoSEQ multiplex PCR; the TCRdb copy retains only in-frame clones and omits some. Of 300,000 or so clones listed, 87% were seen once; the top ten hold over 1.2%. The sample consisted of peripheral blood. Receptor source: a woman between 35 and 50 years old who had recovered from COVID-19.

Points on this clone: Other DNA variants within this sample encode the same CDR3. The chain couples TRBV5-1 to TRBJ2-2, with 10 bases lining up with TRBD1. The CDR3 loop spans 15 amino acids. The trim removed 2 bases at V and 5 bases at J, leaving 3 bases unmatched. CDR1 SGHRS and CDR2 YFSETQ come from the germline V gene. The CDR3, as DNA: TGCGCCAGCAGCTTAGGGACAGGGGTTACCGGGGAGCTGTTTTTT. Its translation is CASSLGTGVTGELFF.

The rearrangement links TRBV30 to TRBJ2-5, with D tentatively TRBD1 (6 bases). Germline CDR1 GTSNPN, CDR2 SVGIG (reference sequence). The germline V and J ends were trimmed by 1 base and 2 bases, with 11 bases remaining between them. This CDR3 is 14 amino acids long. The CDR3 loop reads CAWSGTALQETQYF. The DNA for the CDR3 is TGTGCCTGGAGTGGGACAGCTCTACAAGAGACCCAGTACTTC. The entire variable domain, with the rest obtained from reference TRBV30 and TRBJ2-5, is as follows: SQTIHQWPATLVQPVGSPLSLECTVEGTSNPNLYWYRQAAGRGLQLLFYSVGIGQISSEVPQNLSASRPQDRQFILSSKKLLLSDSGFYLCAWSGTALQETQYFGPGTRLLVL.

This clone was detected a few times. CDR3 region: CASMRTYNEQFF. Written as DNA, the CDR3 is TGTGCCAGCATGAGGACTTACAATGAGCAGTTCTTC. This chain connects TRBV2 to TRBJ2-1, with TRBD2 as a possible D gene (5 bases). The CDR3 sequence is 12 residues long. V lost 7 bases and J lost 4, with 8 bases in between. Germline values: CDR1 SNHLY, CDR2 FYNNEI.

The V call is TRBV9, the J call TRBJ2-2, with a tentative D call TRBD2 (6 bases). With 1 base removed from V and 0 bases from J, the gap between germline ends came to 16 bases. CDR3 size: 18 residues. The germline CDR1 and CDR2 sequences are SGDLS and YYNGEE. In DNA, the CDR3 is TGTGCCAGCAGCGTATCACGTGGCGAGCGGGCGAACACCGGGGAGCTGTTTTTT. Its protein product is CASSVSRGERANTGELFF.

CDR3 residues: CASRGQGYSNQPQHF. The DNA of the CDR3 is TGTGCCAGTAGGGGACAGGGCTATAGCAATCAGCCCCAGCATTTT. This sequence joins TRBV19 and TRBJ1-5; TRBD1 aligns across 9 bases. V trimming: 6 bases; J trimming: 0 bases; junction bases outside the gene matches: 3. Germline lookup yields CDR1 LNHDA and CDR2 SQIVND (reference sequence). This CDR3 has 15 amino acids.

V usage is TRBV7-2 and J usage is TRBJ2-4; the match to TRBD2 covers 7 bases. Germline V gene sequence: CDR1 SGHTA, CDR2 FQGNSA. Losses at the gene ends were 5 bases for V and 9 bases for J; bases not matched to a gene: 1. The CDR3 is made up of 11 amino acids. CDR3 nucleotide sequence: TGTGCCAGCAGCCCGGGGGGCATTCAGTACTTC. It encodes CASSPGGIQYF.

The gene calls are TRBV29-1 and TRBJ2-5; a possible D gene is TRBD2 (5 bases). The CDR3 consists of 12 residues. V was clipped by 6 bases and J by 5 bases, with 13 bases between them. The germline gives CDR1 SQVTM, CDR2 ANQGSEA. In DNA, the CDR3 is TGCAGCGTGGGGAGAGCGACTGAGACCCAGTACTTC. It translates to CSVGRATETQYF.